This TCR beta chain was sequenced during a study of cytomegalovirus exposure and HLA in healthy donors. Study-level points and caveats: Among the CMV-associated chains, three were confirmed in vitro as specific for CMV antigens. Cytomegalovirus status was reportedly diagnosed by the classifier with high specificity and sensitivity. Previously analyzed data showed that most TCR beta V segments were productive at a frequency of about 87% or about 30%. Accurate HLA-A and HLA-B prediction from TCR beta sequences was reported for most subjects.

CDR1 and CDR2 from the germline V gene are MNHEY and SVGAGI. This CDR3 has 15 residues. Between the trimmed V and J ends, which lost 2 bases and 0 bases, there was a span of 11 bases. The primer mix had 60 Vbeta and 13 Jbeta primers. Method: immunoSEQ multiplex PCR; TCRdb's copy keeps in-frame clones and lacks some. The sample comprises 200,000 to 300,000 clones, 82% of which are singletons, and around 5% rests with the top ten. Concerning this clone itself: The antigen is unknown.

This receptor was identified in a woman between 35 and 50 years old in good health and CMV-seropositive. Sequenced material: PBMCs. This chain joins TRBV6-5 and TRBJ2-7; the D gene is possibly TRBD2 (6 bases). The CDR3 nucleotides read TGTGCCAGCAGTTACGGCGGGACCCACTCCTACGAGCAGTACTTC. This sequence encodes CASSYGGTHSYEQYF.